These 22 T cell receptor beta chains were sequenced from one sample in a study of blood T cell repertoires in COVID-19. Measured with immunoSEQ multiplex PCR; TCRdb has only the in-frame clones, and not every one. The table records about 320,000 clones, under 90% of them present only once. Specimen: PBMCs or T cells enriched from blood (not recorded which). These receptors were taken from a woman between 18 and 29 years old who had recovered from COVID-19.

The chain couples TRBV19 to TRBJ1-1; TRBD1 agrees at 10 bases. Germline lookup yields CDR1 LNHDA and CDR2 SQIVND (reference sequence). The CDR3 sequence is 17 residues long. V trimming: 7 bases; J trimming: 0 bases; junction bases outside the gene matches: 11. The CDR3 protein is CASNPGTGVYMNTEAFF. CDR3 coding DNA: TGTGCCAGTAACCCCGGGACAGGGGTCTACATGAACACTGAAGCTTTCTTT.

The chain joins TRBV2 to TRBJ1-6; 11 bases line up with TRBD1. Germline CDR1 is SNHLY and CDR2 is FYNNEI. CDR3 length: 16 amino acids. J was trimmed by 1 base and V by 7 bases; bases with no gene match: 3. The CDR3 sequence: CASKGQGGSYNSPLHF. CDR3 DNA: TGTGCCAGCAAGGGACAGGGGGGTTCCTATAATTCACCCCTCCACTTT.

J is TRBJ1-1 and V is TRBV28, with 10 nucleotides matching TRBD1. V gave up 1 base and J gave up 4 bases; unmatched junction bases: 6. CDR1 is MDHEN, CDR2 SYDVKM, per germline. The CDR3 length is 16 residues. The CDR3 sequence: CASSLLSDRGSTEAFF. The CDR3 region has the DNA TGTGCCAGCAGTTTATTATCGGACAGGGGGAGCACTGAAGCTTTCTTT.

The chain has TRBV30 and TRBJ2-4; D unclear. V was shortened by 0 bases and J by 1 base, with 13 bases between the two germline ends. In germline, CDR1 is GTSNPN, CDR2 SVGIG (reference sequence). The CDR3 spans 16 residues. Here the CDR3 DNA reads TGTGCCTGGAGTGTACCTAGTGTCGAGGCCAAAAACATTCAGTACTTC. It specifies CAWSVPSVEAKNIQYF.

This clone is a singleton in its sample. This chain uses TRBV15 with TRBJ1-5; D is possibly TRBD1 (6 bases). Deletions cut 4 bases from V and 5 bases from J, with 12 bases between. CDR1 and CDR2 from the germline V gene are LNHNV and YYDKDF (reference sequence). The CDR3 totals 14 residues. DNA of the CDR3: TGTGCCACCAGCATCTCAGGGGCACATCAGCCCCAGCATTTT. It yields the protein CATSISGAHQPQHF.

The chain links TRBV5-1 to TRBJ2-3; TRBD2 matches 10 bases. V was pared by 0 bases and J by 2 bases, with 6 bases of the junction left unmatched. Germline V gene data show CDR1 as SGHRS and CDR2 as YFSETQ. The length of the CDR3 is 17 residues. The CDR3 coding sequence is TGCGCCAGCAGCTTGGTCGCTAGCGGGGGACTCACAGATACGCAGTATTTT. It specifies CASSLVASGGLTDTQYF.

The chain joins TRBV6-4 to TRBJ2-3; D call uncertain. Trimming removed 0 bases from V and 6 bases from J, with 13 bases in between. Looked up from germline, CDR1 is MRHNA and CDR2 is SNTAGT. The CDR3 is made up of 15 amino acids. CDR3 amino acids: CASSDSAAAADTQYF. In DNA form, the CDR3 reads TGTGCCAGCAGTGACTCCGCTGCCGCGGCGGATACGCAGTATTTT.

The rearrangement joins TRBV27 to TRBJ1-2; 9 bases fit TRBD1. Germline-derived CDR1 and CDR2 are MNHEY and SMNVEV (reference sequence). With V trimmed by 5 bases and J by 4 bases, 8 bases remained unmatched. The CDR3 contains 15 residues. The CDR3 is CASSPYRGQGYGYTF. The CDR3 DNA sequence: TGTGCCAGCAGTCCGTACAGGGGGCAAGGCTATGGCTACACCTTC.

The genes are TRBV7-3 and TRBJ2-3; 10 nucleotides align to TRBD2. This CDR3 region has 14 residues. Germline V gives CDR1 SGHTA, CDR2 FQGTGA. J was trimmed by 6 bases and V by 5 bases; bases with no gene match: 5. Written as DNA, the CDR3 is TGTGCCAGCAGCCCGGGACTAGCGTCGGATACGCAGTATTTT. Encoded protein: CASSPGLASDTQYF.

V is TRBV28 and J is TRBJ1-6; 10 nucleotides match TRBD1. Germline assignment: CDR1 MDHEN and CDR2 SYDVKM. The CDR3 contains 16 residues. J was trimmed by 9 bases and V by 7 bases; bases with no gene match: 12. DNA of the CDR3: TGTGCCAGCACCGGGGGACAGGGGATAGGTAGTTCACCCCTCCACTTT. Protein: CASTGGQGIGSSPLHF. The whole variable domain, filled in from reference TRBV28 and TRBJ1-6, reads DVKVTQSSRYLVKRTGEKVFLECVQDMDHENMFWYRQDPGLGLRLIYFSYDVKMKEKGDIPEGYSVSREKKERFSLILESASTNQTSMYLCASTGGQGIGSSPLHFGNGTRLTVT.

CDR3 amino acids: CASSLPDWGETQYF. The DNA of the CDR3 is TGTGCCAGCAGCCTCCCGGACTGGGGAGAGACCCAGTACTTC. V is TRBV13 and J is TRBJ2-5; D perhaps matches TRBD2 (5 bases). The CDR3 is 14 residues long. V lost 5 bases and J 4 bases, leaving 14 bases between the germline ends. Germline CDR1 reads PRHDT; CDR2 reads FYEKMQ (reference sequence).

The CDR3 bases are TGCGCCAGCAGGGGCGGACTAGCGGGAGTAGAGACCCAGTACTTC. Residues: CASRGGLAGVETQYF. The chain has TRBV10-1 and TRBJ2-5, with 13 bases aligning to TRBD2. CDR3 size: 15 residues. CDR1 and CDR2 from the germline V gene are WNHNN and SYGVQD (reference sequence). Trimming removed 6 bases from V and 4 bases from J; junction bases left unmatched: 5.

The chain employs TRBV28 and TRBJ1-4, with D hard to call. The V gene lost 6 bases and the J gene lost 6 bases, with 5 bases spanning the gap. This CDR3 has 11 residues. CDR1 and CDR2 from the germline V gene are MDHEN and SYDVKM. CDR3 nucleotides: TGTGCCAGCAGCACACATGAAAAACTGTTTTTT. Amino acids: CASSTHEKLFF.

This chain connects TRBV18 to TRBJ1-1, with 7 bases that match TRBD1. Trimming at V came to 2 bases and at J to 5 bases, leaving 11 bases not matched to a gene. Per germline, CDR1 KGHSH and CDR2 LQKENI. The CDR3 extends over 16 amino acids. CDR3 coding DNA: TGTGCCAGCTCACCAGGGAACAGGGGATTGGCGACTGAAGCTTTCTTT. It codes for CASSPGNRGLATEAFF.

The CDR3 here is CASSLAGQGSYTF. DNA of the CDR3: TGCGCCAGCAGCTTGGCCGGACAGGGTAGCTACACCTTC. J is TRBJ1-2 and V is TRBV5-1, with TRBD1 identical over 8 bases. Per the germline V gene, CDR1 is SGHRS and CDR2 is YFSETQ. The junction had 4 bases not matched to a gene; V was cut back by 0 bases and J by 9 bases. This CDR3 is built from 13 residues.

V is TRBV13 and J is TRBJ2-7; TRBD1 matches at 9 bases. Germline trimming cut 4 bases from V and 5 bases from J; bases unmatched to any gene: 9. The germline gives CDR1 PRHDT, CDR2 FYEKMQ (reference sequence). The CDR3 length is 15 residues. The CDR3 reads CASSSLPRDRDEQYF. The CDR3 nucleotides read TGTGCCAGCAGCTCCCTCCCCCGGGACAGGGACGAGCAGTACTTC.

The CDR3, as DNA: TGTGCCAGCAGCTTGGCCAGAGCGGGGAACACAGATACGCAGTATTTT. It codes for CASSLARAGNTDTQYF. The V gene is TRBV5-6, the J gene TRBJ2-3; 7 bases match TRBD2. CDR1 is SGHDT and CDR2 is YYEEEE in the germline V gene. Losses at the gene ends were 0 bases for V and 2 bases for J; bases not matched to a gene: 6. This CDR3 comprises 16 residues.

This chain connects TRBV27 to TRBJ1-2; no firm D call. CDR3 length equals 15 residues. The V gene lost 3 bases and the J gene lost 5 bases, with 16 bases spanning the gap. Germline V CDR1 and CDR2: MNHEY, SMNVEV (reference sequence). This CDR3 is CASSFTPQATYGYTF. CDR3 coding DNA: TGTGCCAGCAGTTTTACCCCGCAAGCAACGTATGGCTACACCTTC.

This clone was counted once. V and J are TRBV24-1 and TRBJ2-7; the D is unclear. The length of the CDR3 is 13 residues. Germline CDR1 is KGHDR and CDR2 is SFDVKD. V was clipped by 4 bases and J by 5 bases, with 11 bases between them. CDR3: CATSERSNNEQYF. CDR3 coding DNA: TGTGCCACCAGTGAGCGGAGCAACAACGAGCAGTACTTC.

This clone was detected once. CDR3 DNA sequence: TGTGCCAGCAGTTTCCTTGATCCAGGAAACACCGGGGAGCTGTTTTTT. Its translation: CASSFLDPGNTGELFF. The chain joins TRBV28 to TRBJ2-2, with D uncertain. Per the germline V gene, CDR1 is MDHEN and CDR2 is SYDVKM. Trimming shortened V by 3 bases and J by 2 bases, and 13 bases separated the two germline ends. The CDR3 covers 16 residues.

The chain employs TRBV10-1 and TRBJ1-2, with D perhaps TRBD1 (6 bases). Germline assignment: CDR1 WNHNN and CDR2 SYGVQD (reference sequence). The CDR3 totals 15 residues. V was cut by 4 bases and J by 4 bases, with 16 bases left in between. For the CDR3, the DNA is TGCGCCAGCAGTGGGGACACGGGGCCAGGCTATGGCTACACCTTC. Amino acids: CASSGDTGPGYGYTF.

V and J are TRBV28 and TRBJ2-7; 9 bases fit TRBD1. The J segment lost 6 bases and the V segment lost 7 bases, leaving 10 bases of the junction unmatched. The CDR3 totals 14 residues. Germline V lookup: CDR1 MDHEN, CDR2 SYDVKM. CDR3 amino acids: CASTPRTGVGEQYF. CDR3 nucleotide sequence: TGTGCCAGCACCCCCCGGACAGGGGTAGGCGAGCAGTACTTC.